This is a list of T cell receptor beta chains from one sample in a study of identical twins. TCRdb re-called the 5' RACE reads through MiXCR, storing one row per CDR3 protein. The sample yields about 700,000 distinct CDR3 sequences, around 6% seen once. What was sequenced was naive T cells sorted from blood. Receptors originate from a young man in good health. Both conserved end residues are part of each CDR3.

CDR3 protein	J gene	V gene	CDR3 length
CATSRGNEKLFF	TRBJ1-4	TRBV15	12
CASSFTRATGNTIYF	TRBJ1-3	TRBV5-5	15
CAWKGGSGDNEQFF	TRBJ2-1	TRBV30	14
CSASPGLAATNEQFF	TRBJ2-1	TRBV20-1	15
CASSPGANTEAFF	TRBJ1-1	TRBV18	13
CASRQRTGTGETKNIQYF	TRBJ2-4	TRBV10-3	18
CASSEDGSSTDTQYF	TRBJ2-3	TRBV12-3/TRBV12-4	15
CASSTQDEYNEQFF	TRBJ2-1	TRBV7-8	14
CAWSSGLAYHEQFF	TRBJ2-1	TRBV30	14
CASSQETRSSGNTIYF	TRBJ1-3	TRBV3-1	16
CASNARGFSYEQYF	TRBJ2-7	TRBV6-1	14
CSATSANTYEQYF	TRBJ2-7	TRBV20-1	13
CASSFVGGHGYTF	TRBJ1-2	TRBV27	13